This TCR beta chain originates from a study of cytomegalovirus exposure and HLA in healthy donors. The count of this clone is one. Its cognate antigen is unknown. Broader study findings: Rarity held for most TCR sequences, but there were some public TCRs that occurred in many donors. A list of 164 TCR beta chains associated with cytomegalovirus was given.

Primers included in the PCR were 60 Vbeta and 13 Jbeta primers. Measured with immunoSEQ multiplex PCR; TCRdb has only the in-frame clones, and not every one. The table shows about 160,000 clones, with roughly 80% occurring only once. The CDR3 spans 14 residues. Germline CDR1 and CDR2: SGHDT and YYEEEE. The germline V and J ends were trimmed by 1 base and 2 bases, with 10 bases remaining between them. This sequence originates from a woman younger than 45 in good health and CMV-seropositive. The chain employs TRBV5-6 and TRBJ2-7; D gene ambiguous. Sequencing input: PBMCs. This CDR3 is CASSLRDTPYEQYF. The DNA for the CDR3 is TGTGCCAGCAGCTTGCGTGACACGCCCTACGAGCAGTACTTC. Filled out from reference TRBV5-6 and TRBJ2-7, the complete variable domain reads DAGVTQSPTHLIKTRGQQVTLRCSPKSGHDTVSWYQQALGQGPQFIFQYYEEEERQRGNFPDRFSGHQFPNYSSELNVNALLLGDSALYLCASSLRDTPYEQYFGPGTRLTVT.